Presented here are 28 T cell receptor beta chains from one specimen sequenced in a study of CD8 T cells in ankylosing spondylitis. Study-wide results and caveats: A TCR beta motif made of under 10 highly homologous variants seemed typical of ankylosing spondylitis blood.

These receptors lack a known antigen. Each CDR3 protein gets one entry after TCRdb re-called the 5' RACE reads with MiXCR. The profile shows about 220,000 distinct CDR3 sequences, 5.5% to 7.5% of them singletons. Material for sequencing was blood, either unsorted or a sorted T cell fraction (not recorded which). These receptors originate from a male donor with ankylosing spondylitis.

This clonotype was found many times. This chain's CDR3 is CASSMWVRGLSYNEQFF. The CDR3 DNA sequence: TGTGCCAGTAGTATGTGGGTACGGGGACTCTCCTACAATGAGCAGTTCTTC. The chain joins TRBV19 to TRBJ2-1; a weak D match, TRBD2 (6 bases). This CDR3 contains 17 residues. Germline V gene data show CDR1 as LNHDA and CDR2 as SQIVND (reference sequence). V was shortened by 3 bases and J by 0 bases, with 15 bases between the two germline ends.

This rearrangement joins TRBV29-1 to TRBJ2-7; D is ambiguous. This CDR3 contains 13 residues. V was clipped by 5 bases and J by 4 bases, with 15 bases between them. In germline, CDR1 is SQVTM, CDR2 ANQGSEA. The CDR3 DNA is TGCAGCGTTAAACCAAGCGAGCGATACGAGCAGTACTTC. Protein product: CSVKPSERYEQYF.

Ten or more counts support this clonotype. The chain recombines TRBV29-1 with TRBJ2-2; TRBD2 agrees at 7 bases. After removal of 3 bases from V and 6 bases from J, the junction contained 10 bases not matched to a gene. The CDR3 is 15 amino acids. Germline V gives CDR1 SQVTM, CDR2 ANQGSEA. The CDR3 here is CSVESRRGKAGELFF. The CDR3 coding sequence is TGCAGCGTTGAGTCTCGGCGGGGGAAGGCCGGGGAGCTGTTTTTT.

V is TRBV30 and J is TRBJ2-7; 7 bases are a match to TRBD2. The V gene end was trimmed by 0 bases and the J gene end by 7 bases; junction bases not matched to a gene: 9. Per germline, CDR1 GTSNPN and CDR2 SVGIG (reference sequence). The CDR3 covers 14 residues. The CDR3 sequence is CAWSVGAGVGEQYF. The CDR3 DNA reads TGTGCCTGGAGTGTGGGTGCGGGAGTGGGTGAGCAGTACTTC.

The chain has TRBV5-1 and TRBJ2-7; no clear D. V shed 0 bases and J shed 6 bases, with 10 bases lying between them. CDR1 and CDR2 (germline): SGHRS, YFSETQ. The CDR3 covers 13 residues. CDR3 sequence reads: CASSLGGGSEQYF. CDR3 nucleotide sequence: TGCGCCAGCAGCTTGGGGGGTGGCAGCGAGCAGTACTTC.

In its sample, this clonotype was seen many times. V gene TRBV10-1 combines with J gene TRBJ2-7; D may be TRBD2 (5 bases). Germline V gene sequence: CDR1 WNHNN, CDR2 SYGVQD (reference sequence). V shed 2 bases and J shed 6 bases, with 5 bases lying between them. This CDR3 comprises 11 residues. The CDR3 protein is CASSEGGEQYF. For the CDR3, the DNA is TGCGCCAGCAGTGAGGGAGGCGAGCAGTACTTC.

There are many counts of this clonotype. V and J are TRBV27 and TRBJ1-2; D is unclear. CDR3 length: 16 residues. The germline V and J ends were trimmed by 0 bases and 0 bases, with 11 bases remaining between them. The germline V gene encodes CDR1 MNHEY and CDR2 SMNVEV (reference sequence). CDR3 sequence reads: CASSLSIGWANYGYTF. The CDR3 DNA follows: TGTGCCAGCAGTTTATCAATAGGATGGGCTAACTATGGCTACACCTTC.

This clonotype was seen more than once but under ten times. This chain uses TRBV18 with TRBJ2-7; the match to TRBD1 covers 10 bases. V lost 4 bases, J lost 1 base, and 4 bases stayed unmatched. The CDR3 totals 15 residues. Germline V gene sequence: CDR1 KGHSH, CDR2 LQKENI. In DNA form, the CDR3 reads TGTGCCAGCTCACACCGGGACAGGGGTTCCTACGAGCAGTACTTC. Protein product: CASSHRDRGSYEQYF. The full variable domain, completed using reference TRBV18 and TRBJ2-7, is NAGVMQNPRHLVRRRGQEARLRCSPMKGHSHVYWYRQLPEEGLKFMVYLQKENIIDESGMPKERFSAEFPKEGPSILRIQQVVRGDSAAYFCASSHRDRGSYEQYFGPGTRLTVT.

This chain connects TRBV4-3 to TRBJ1-5; D gene uncertain. CDR3 size: 17 residues. Germline V gives CDR1 LGHNA, CDR2 YSLEER. Trimming took off 0 bases at V and 0 bases at J, with 12 bases between the two ends. The CDR3 loop is CASSQDTGKYSNQPQHF. In DNA form, the CDR3 reads TGCGCCAGCAGCCAAGATACCGGAAAATATAGCAATCAGCCCCAGCATTTT.

There are many counts of this clonotype. This chain joins TRBV7-9 and TRBJ1-5; D possibly corresponds to TRBD1 (6 bases). The CDR3 sequence is 14 residues long. V was shortened by 6 bases and J by 2 bases, with 11 bases between the two germline ends. Germline V gene sequence: CDR1 SEHNR, CDR2 FQNEAQ (reference sequence). The CDR3 protein is CASSPPGGNQPQHF. In nucleotides, the CDR3 is TGTGCCAGCAGTCCCCCAGGGGGCAATCAGCCCCAGCATTTT.

This clonotype came up many times. V gene TRBV6-1 combines with J gene TRBJ2-3; 10 nucleotides match TRBD2. V shed 6 bases and J 2 bases; nucleotides not matched to a gene: 8. CDR1 and CDR2 from the germline V gene are MNHNS and SASEGT. This CDR3 is built from 16 residues. The CDR3 DNA follows: TGTGCCAGCAGATTTTCCGGGACTAGCGCCACAGATACGCAGTATTTT. It specifies CASRFSGTSATDTQYF.

This clonotype was detected many times. The chain has TRBV29-1 and TRBJ2-3; the D gene could be TRBD1 or TRBD2 (5 bases each). CDR3 size: 14 residues. The V end was cut by 1 base, the J end by 9 bases, with 17 bases between. Per germline, CDR1 SQVTM and CDR2 ANQGSEA. The CDR3 DNA is TGCAGCGTTGAAGCCCCCGAGGGCAGGACAACGCAGTATTTT. The encoded protein is CSVEAPEGRTTQYF.

There are many counts of this clonotype. The chain carries TRBV6-2 or TRBV6-3 and TRBJ1-2; D not certain. Trimming removed 0 bases from V and 8 bases from J, with 22 bases in between. Germline CDR1 reads MNHEY; CDR2 reads SVGEGT. The CDR3 length is 17 residues. CDR3 sequence (DNA): TGTGCCAGCAGTTACTCTGAATCCGGATTCTCGATGGGGGGCTACACCTTC. Amino acids: CASSYSESGFSMGGYTF.

A word on this clonotype: A read error may be the cause here, since a much bigger clone is one base away. The chain is built from TRBV7-2 and TRBJ2-1; D ambiguous. The CDR3 has 16 amino acids. From germline, CDR1 is SGHTA and CDR2 FQGNSA. CDR3 region: CARSLVGSNSYNEQFF. The DNA for the CDR3 is TGTGCCAGAAGCTTAGTGGGGTCCAACTCCTACAATGAGCAGTTCTTC. Using reference TRBV7-2 and TRBJ2-1 for the parts outside the CDR3, the full variable domain is GAGVSQSPSNKVTEKGKDVELRCDPISGHTALYWYRQSLGQGLEFLIYFQGNSAPDKSGLPSDRFSAERTGGSVSTLTIQRTQQEDSAVYLCARSLVGSNSYNEQFFGPGTRLTVL.

This clonotype was recorded many times. V is TRBV7-9 and J is TRBJ2-1; 9 bases line up with TRBD2. CDR1 is SEHNR and CDR2 is FQNEAQ in the germline V gene (reference sequence). The V segment lost 6 bases and the J segment 8 bases; nucleotides outside the gene matches: 8. This CDR3 is built from 14 residues. CDR3 residues: CASRIAGDWDEQFF. CDR3 bases: TGTGCCAGCAGAATAGCGGGAGATTGGGATGAGCAGTTCTTC.

This clonotype was counted at least ten times. The chain uses TRBV4-3 and TRBJ2-7; 12 bases match TRBD2. The germline V gene encodes CDR1 LGHNA and CDR2 YSLEER. The CDR3 runs to 17 residues. With 1 base clipped from V and 7 bases from J, the junction kept 11 bases outside the gene matches. CDR3 protein: CASSQAGHRLAGEEQYF. CDR3 DNA: TGCGCCAGCAGCCAAGCTGGGCATCGACTAGCGGGAGAGGAGCAGTACTTC.

This clonotype was seen at least ten times. This chain links TRBV7-2 with TRBJ1-2; 9 bases are a match to TRBD1. CDR1 SGHTA and CDR2 FQGNSA come from the germline V gene. There are 13 residues in the CDR3. V shed 5 bases and J 5 bases; nucleotides not matched to a gene: 3. CDR3: CASSPGTGYGYTF. CDR3 sequence (DNA): TGTGCCAGCAGCCCCGGGACAGGGTATGGCTACACCTTC.

This clonotype was seen many times. This sequence joins TRBV6-5 and TRBJ1-1; D is ambiguous. Between the trimmed V and J ends, which lost 3 bases and 1 base, there was a span of 6 bases. This CDR3 has 13 amino acids. Germline V gene sequence: CDR1 MNHEY, CDR2 SVGAGI. The CDR3 DNA sequence: TGTGCCAGCAGTTATGGAAAGAACACTGAAGCTTTCTTT. This translates into CASSYGKNTEAFF.

This clonotype was counted at least ten times. The chain employs TRBV12-3 or TRBV12-4 and TRBJ1-2; 11 positions match TRBD1. The CDR3 length is 15 residues. The J segment lost 3 bases and the V segment lost 7 bases, leaving 7 bases of the junction unmatched. CDR3 DNA: TGTGCCAGCACCCGGACAGGGGGCAAGGACTATGGCTACACCTTC. It specifies CASTRTGGKDYGYTF.

The genes are TRBV18 and TRBJ2-1; the D is unclear. CDR3 length: 17 residues. The V gene's germline CDR1 is KGHSH and CDR2 LQKENI. With 0 bases removed from V and 0 bases from J, the gap between germline ends came to 12 bases. The CDR3 reads CASSPPTLSSSYNEQFF. Written as DNA, the CDR3 is TGTGCCAGCTCACCACCGACGTTGAGTAGCTCCTACAATGAGCAGTTCTTC.

This clonotype was seen many times. The chain is built from TRBV25-1 and TRBJ2-6, with D perhaps matching TRBD1 (7 bases). The CDR3 runs 18 residues. CDR1 MGHDK and CDR2 SYGVNS come from the germline V gene. With 0 bases removed from V and 0 bases from J, the gap between germline ends came to 12 bases. CDR3 DNA sequence: TGTGCCAGCAGTGAATACAGGGGGGATCTCTCTGGGGCCAACGTCCTGACTTTC. Translation gives CASSEYRGDLSGANVLTF.

This clonotype was counted many times. The gene calls are TRBV3-1 and TRBJ1-1; D call uncertain. Germline V gene data show CDR1 as LGHDT and CDR2 as YNNKEL (reference sequence). The germline V and J ends were trimmed by 4 bases and 4 bases, with 10 bases remaining between them. The CDR3 sequence is 13 residues long. The CDR3 DNA follows: TGTGCCAGCAGCCCCAAGAGGGTCACTGAAGCTTTCTTT. Its translation: CASSPKRVTEAFF. Full variable domain (remainder filled in from reference TRBV3-1 and TRBJ1-1): DTAVSQTPKYLVTQMGNDKSIKCEQNLGHDTMYWYKQDSKKFLKIMFSYNNKELIINETVPNRFSPKSPDKAHLNLHINSLELGDSAVYFCASSPKRVTEAFFGQGTRLTVV.

This clonotype was seen ten or more times. This chain connects TRBV5-6 to TRBJ2-2; D ambiguous. The CDR3 extends over 16 amino acids. Germline CDR1 and CDR2: SGHDT and YYEEEE. V lost 2 bases, J lost 1 base, and 12 bases lay in between. In DNA form, the CDR3 reads TGTGCCAGCAGCTTTCCCTCCAGTAGGAACACCGGGGAGCTGTTTTTT. As protein: CASSFPSSRNTGELFF.

This clonotype has ten or more counts. The chain carries TRBV27 and TRBJ2-3; perhaps TRBD1 as D (5 bases). V was pared by 1 base and J by 0 bases, with 17 bases between. Germline V gene lookup returns CDR1 MNHEY and CDR2 SMNVEV (reference sequence). The CDR3 consists of 18 residues. The CDR3 coding sequence is TGTGCCAGCAGTTTATTAGTTACAGGCAGATCTAGCACAGATACGCAGTATTTT. Residues: CASSLLVTGRSSTDTQYF.

This clonotype was counted ten times or more. The chain recombines TRBV6-1 with TRBJ2-2, with D hard to call. V was cut by 4 bases and J by 0 bases, with 12 bases left in between. CDR3 length: 16 amino acids. CDR1 MNHNS and CDR2 SASEGT come from the germline V gene. DNA of the CDR3: TGTGCCAGCAGTGTACCCAGCGCCGCGAACACCGGGGAGCTGTTTTTT. It translates to CASSVPSAANTGELFF.

The rearrangement joins TRBV20-1 to TRBJ2-7; TRBD2 is a possible D gene (6 bases). CDR3 length: 13 amino acids. The germline CDR1 and CDR2 sequences are DFQATT and SNEGSKA (reference sequence). In DNA, the CDR3 is TGCAGCGACCGGAGGGCAAGCTCCTACGAGCAGTACTTC. It encodes CSDRRASSYEQYF.

This clonotype was recorded many times. The rearrangement links TRBV7-2 to TRBJ1-3; 7 bases are a match to TRBD1. V lost 4 bases to trimming and J lost 8 bases; unmatched junction nucleotides: 11. CDR3 length: 15 amino acids. The germline CDR1 and CDR2 sequences are SGHTA and FQGNSA. The CDR3 nucleotides are TGTGCCAGCAGCTACCCCGGGACAGTAGGCGACACCATATATTTT. This sequence encodes CASSYPGTVGDTIYF.

This clonotype was counted many times. The chain couples TRBV28 to TRBJ1-2, with a tentative D call TRBD1 (6 bases). Deletions cut 10 bases from V and 10 bases from J, with 13 bases between. Germline CDR1 reads MDHEN; CDR2 reads SYDVKM. This CDR3 has 10 residues. The CDR3 protein is CAIRGAVYTF. The CDR3 bases are TGTGCCATTCGGGGGGCGGTCTACACCTTC.